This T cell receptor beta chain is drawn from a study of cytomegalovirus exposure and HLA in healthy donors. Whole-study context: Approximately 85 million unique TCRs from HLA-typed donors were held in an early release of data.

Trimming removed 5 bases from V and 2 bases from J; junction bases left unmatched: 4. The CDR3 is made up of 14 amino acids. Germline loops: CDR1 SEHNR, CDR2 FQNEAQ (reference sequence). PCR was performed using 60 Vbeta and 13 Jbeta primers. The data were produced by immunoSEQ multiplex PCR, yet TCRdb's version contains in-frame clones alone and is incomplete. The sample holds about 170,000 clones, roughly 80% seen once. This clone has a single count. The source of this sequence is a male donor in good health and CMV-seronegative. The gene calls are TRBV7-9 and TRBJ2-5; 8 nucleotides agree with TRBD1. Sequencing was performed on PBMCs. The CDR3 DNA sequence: TGTGCCAGCAGCCGGACAGGGTTACAAGAGACCCAGTACTTC. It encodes CASSRTGLQETQYF.